This TCR beta chain is drawn from a study of monozygotic twins with inflammatory bowel disease. With respect to this clonotype: Its target is unknown.

The CDR3 covers 12 residues. The germline V gene has CDR1 SGHKS and CDR2 YYEKEE (reference sequence). cDNA for TCRalpha and TCRbeta was amplified by nested PCRs of roughly 15 then roughly 10 cycles. Reanalyzing the 5' RACE reads, TCRdb keeps one entry per CDR3 protein, without DNA. The sample holds 350,000 to 500,000 distinct CDR3 sequences. Study-wide results and caveats: Telling apart the different T cell subtypes was not possible.

This TCR derives from a human donor with ulcerative colitis or Crohn's disease, or a healthy co-twin of an affected twin (not recorded which). This sequence joins TRBV5-5 and TRBJ1-1; TCRdb proposes TRBD1, but this gene call is untestable without DNA. The sequencing input was blood. This CDR3 is CASSLERPGAFF.